One TCR beta chain is described in this entry. The data originate from a study of technical replicates of blood from four donors. Trimming pared 0 bases from V and 6 bases from J, leaving 12 bases between. The V gene's germline CDR1 is ENHRY and CDR2 SYGVKD. The CDR3 consists of 15 residues. Only in-frame clones appear in the TCRdb table, and some are missing; sequencing was by immunoSEQ multiplex PCR. The sample records more than 75,000 clones, around 94% being singletons. The chain is built from TRBV10-3 and TRBJ2-1; the D gene is possibly TRBD2 (5 bases). Source material: T cells isolated from PBMCs. The TCR comes from a human donor in good health. The CDR3 protein is CAISESNSGGNEQFF. In nucleotides, the CDR3 is TGTGCCATCAGTGAGTCGAACAGCGGAGGCAATGAGCAGTTCTTC.